A single T cell receptor beta chain is shown here with its context. Its antigen is not identified. Clones were sequenced by immunoSEQ multiplex PCR, and TCRdb holds only the in-frame ones, with some missing. The table records 300,000 to 400,000 clones, over 75% of them present only once. This CDR3 has 14 residues. Germline CDR1 SGHRS, CDR2 YFSETQ. The junction had 0 bases not matched to a gene; V was cut back by 0 bases and J by 3 bases. The data are from a study of Ad26.COV2.S vaccination and SARS-CoV-2 variants. Whole-study context: Intramuscular Ad26.COV2.S doses were given once or twice, 56 days apart.

General study points: Possible underestimation of total T cell responses by the TCR breadth and depth analyses was noted. Recipients given vaccine exceeded placebo recipients in spike-specific TCR breadth.

Regarding treatment: some 19 received Ad26.COV2.S at low or high dose, single or two shots; five or six received placebo; per-sample allocation not given. Samples came from day 63 after the first vaccine or placebo injection. This Boston cohort included adults aged 18-55 years. The chain joins TRBV5-1 to TRBJ2-7, with 10 bases that match TRBD2. Sequences were derived from peripheral blood, sampled in a trial of Ad26.COV2.S vaccine versus placebo. The sequence was obtained from a person aged 18 to 59 who received the Ad26.COV2.S COVID-19 vaccine or a placebo. CDR3 DNA: TGCGCCAGCAGCTTGGAGCGGGGGGGCTACGAGCAGTACTTC. Translated, it gives CASSLERGGYEQYF.